Each of the 23 T cell receptor beta chains below was sequenced from the same sample in a study of blood T cell repertoires in COVID-19. TCRdb's table, derived via immunoSEQ multiplex PCR, lists solely in-frame clones and lacks some. The sample lists more than 65,000 clones; roughly 87% were seen once. Sequencing used peripheral blood. The receptor source for this set is a woman older than 75 with acute or convalescent COVID-19.

The chain recombines TRBV10-3 with TRBJ2-3; tentatively, D is TRBD1 (6 bases). The CDR3 is made up of 14 amino acids. V was clipped by 3 bases and J by 0 bases, with 7 bases between them. The germline gives CDR1 ENHRY, CDR2 SYGVKD. The CDR3 protein is CAISDQGSTDTQYF. The DNA for the CDR3 is TGTGCCATCAGTGACCAGGGGAGCACAGATACGCAGTATTTT.

The V and J genes are TRBV28 and TRBJ2-7, with 7 bases fitting TRBD1. J lost 7 bases, V lost 6 bases, and 12 bases had no gene match. This CDR3 region has 14 residues. Germline lookup yields CDR1 MDHEN and CDR2 SYDVKM. Written as DNA, the CDR3 is TGTGCCAGCAGACCTCCGGGACAGAATTATGAGCAGTACTTC. It yields the protein CASRPPGQNYEQYF.

The chain uses TRBV25-1 and TRBJ2-7; 7 bases line up with TRBD1. J was trimmed by 5 bases and V by 6 bases; bases with no gene match: 7. Germline values: CDR1 MGHDK, CDR2 SYGVNS. CDR3 length equals 13 residues. In DNA, the CDR3 is TGTGCCAGCAGGAACACAGGGGTCCACGAGCAGTACTTC. Protein sequence: CASRNTGVHEQYF.

The chain employs TRBV7-9 and TRBJ2-1, with D uncertain. The CDR3 consists of 14 residues. Germline CDR1 is SEHNR and CDR2 is FQNEAQ (reference sequence). Trimming stripped 3 bases from V and 8 bases from J, with 14 bases between. CDR3 region: CASSFDSRTDEQFF. DNA for the CDR3: TGTGCCAGCAGCTTTGATAGCCGTACGGATGAGCAGTTCTTC. Combining the CDR3 with reference TRBV7-9 and TRBJ2-1 gives the whole variable domain DTGVSQNPRHKITKRGQNVTFRCDPISEHNRLYWYRQTLGQGPEFLTYFQNEAQLEKSRLLSDRFSAERPKGSFSTLEIQRTEQGDSAMYLCASSFDSRTDEQFFGPGTRLTVL.

The chain carries TRBV5-1 and TRBJ2-3, with TRBD1 matching over 8 bases. The CDR3 runs to 16 residues. Germline V gives CDR1 SGHRS, CDR2 YFSETQ. The V gene end was trimmed by 4 bases and the J gene end by 0 bases; junction bases not matched to a gene: 7. As DNA, the CDR3 is TGCGCCAGCAGCAGACCGGGACAGGAAAGCACAGATACGCAGTATTTT. Amino acids: CASSRPGQESTDTQYF. Full variable domain (outside the CDR3, taken from reference TRBV5-1 and TRBJ2-3): KAGVTQTPRYLIKTRGQQVTLSCSPISGHRSVSWYQQTPGQGLQFLFEYFSETQRNKGNFPGRFSGRQFSNSRSEMNVSTLELGDSALYLCASSRPGQESTDTQYFGPGTRLTVL.

This sequence joins TRBV3-1 (or the pseudogene TRBV3-2) and TRBJ2-5; 7 nucleotides line up with TRBD1. Per the germline V gene, CDR1 is LGHDT and CDR2 is YNNKEL (reference sequence). The V and J ends lost 0 bases and 6 bases, in that order; junction bases with no gene match: 13. CDR3 length equals 17 residues. CDR3 loop: CASSQELGRGSKKTQYF. CDR3 DNA: TGTGCCAGCAGCCAAGAGTTAGGCAGGGGGAGCAAAAAGACCCAGTACTTC.

The chain couples TRBV5-8 to TRBJ1-2; tentatively, D is TRBD1 (5 bases). The CDR3 consists of 13 residues. Germline loops: CDR1 SGHTS, CDR2 YDEGEE. V lost 1 base and J 4 bases, leaving 8 bases between the germline ends. CDR3 sequence reads: CASSLTDSYGYTF. The CDR3 bases are TGTGCCAGCAGCTTGACAGACAGCTATGGCTACACCTTC.

This clone appeared a few times. CDR3 bases: TGCGCCAGCAGCCAAGAGACTAGCGGGAGACCCACCGGGGAGCTGTTTTTT. Residues: CASSQETSGRPTGELFF. This rearrangement joins TRBV4-1 to TRBJ2-2, with TRBD2 matching over 12 bases. The germline V gene has CDR1 MGHRA and CDR2 YSYEKL. The CDR3 extends over 17 amino acids. Trimming removed 0 bases from V and 4 bases from J; junction bases left unmatched: 3.

J is TRBJ1-1 and V is TRBV2; 10 nucleotides agree with TRBD1. The trim removed 7 bases at V and 1 base at J, leaving 3 bases unmatched. The CDR3 runs to 14 residues. Germline assignment: CDR1 SNHLY and CDR2 FYNNEI. CDR3 region: CASTGDRGNTEAFF. CDR3 nucleotide sequence: TGTGCCAGCACCGGGGACAGGGGGAACACTGAAGCTTTCTTT.

V gene TRBV28 combines with J gene TRBJ1-1; 7 nucleotides align to TRBD1. The CDR3 sequence is 13 residues long. Germline V gives CDR1 MDHEN, CDR2 SYDVKM. V lost 8 bases, J lost 0 bases, and 3 bases stayed unmatched. The CDR3, as DNA: TGTGCCAGCTGGGACAGCCTGAACACTGAAGCTTTCTTT. This codes for CASWDSLNTEAFF.

Written as DNA, the CDR3 is TGTGCCAGCTCCCTTTCTCCTGGGACTGGCACAGATACGCAGTATTTT. The encoded protein is CASSLSPGTGTDTQYF. The chain carries TRBV18 and TRBJ2-3; D might be TRBD2 (6 bases). V gave up 6 bases and J gave up 1 base, with 17 bases separating them. The CDR3 sequence is 16 residues long. Germline values: CDR1 KGHSH, CDR2 LQKENI. Combining the CDR3 with reference TRBV18 and TRBJ2-3 gives the whole variable domain NAGVMQNPRHLVRRRGQEARLRCSPMKGHSHVYWYRQLPEEGLKFMVYLQKENIIDESGMPKERFSAEFPKEGPSILRIQQVVRGDSAAYFCASSLSPGTGTDTQYFGPGTRLTVL.

The V gene is TRBV14, the J gene TRBJ2-3; 12 nucleotides align to TRBD2. CDR1 and CDR2 from the germline V gene are SGHDN and FVKESK. The length of the CDR3 is 18 residues. The ends lost 5 bases at V and 1 base at J; junction bases unmatched: 10. DNA for the CDR3: TGTGCCAGCAGCGGAAGACTAGCGGGAGTCTTTGGCACAGATACGCAGTATTTT. This sequence encodes CASSGRLAGVFGTDTQYF.

This chain uses TRBV19 with TRBJ2-3; the D gene is possibly TRBD2 (7 bases). V lost 3 bases to trimming and J lost 5 bases, with 15 bases between them. The germline gives CDR1 LNHDA, CDR2 SQIVND (reference sequence). The CDR3 contains 15 residues. CDR3 bases: TGTGCCAGTAGTATGGGGAGGGGGGGTCAAGATACGCAGTATTTT. Its protein product is CASSMGRGGQDTQYF.

The chain links TRBV7-8 to TRBJ2-5; the match to TRBD2 covers 13 bases. Germline V lookup: CDR1 SGHVS, CDR2 FQNEAQ. Unmatched junction bases numbered 5, after V lost 6 bases and J lost 1 base. The CDR3 totals 16 residues. In nucleotides, the CDR3 is TGTGCCAGCAGTTCTCGGACTAGCGGGGGCCAAGAGACCCAGTACTTC. It specifies CASSSRTSGGQETQYF.

The V and J genes are TRBV19 and TRBJ2-5, with a weak D call TRBD1 (6 bases). Trimming stripped 5 bases from V and 2 bases from J, with 12 bases between. The CDR3 is 14 residues long. Germline V CDR1 and CDR2: LNHDA, SQIVND (reference sequence). The DNA for the CDR3 is TGTGCCAGTAGTTATGACAGGAGGCAAGAGACCCAGTACTTC. Translation gives CASSYDRRQETQYF.

V and J are TRBV19 and TRBJ2-3; 10 bases align to TRBD2. Losses at the gene ends were 6 bases for V and 2 bases for J; bases not matched to a gene: 2. The germline V gene has CDR1 LNHDA and CDR2 SQIVND (reference sequence). CDR3 length: 14 amino acids. CDR3 region: CASSTSGTTDTQYF. CDR3 coding DNA: TGTGCCAGTAGCACTAGCGGGACCACAGATACGCAGTATTTT. Looking up the rest from reference TRBV19 and TRBJ2-3 gives the full variable domain: DGGITQSPKYLFRKEGQNVTLSCEQNLNHDAMYWYRQDPGQGLRLIYYSQIVNDFQKGDIAEGYSVSREKKESFPLTVTSAQKNPTAFYLCASSTSGTTDTQYFGPGTRLTVL.

V is TRBV4-1 and J is TRBJ2-7; 8 bases fit TRBD1. The CDR3 has 14 residues. J gave up 2 bases and V 4 bases, and 4 bases lay outside the gene matches. Germline CDR1 reads MGHRA; CDR2 reads YSYEKL. As DNA, the CDR3 is TGCGCCAGCAGCCTTGGACAGGGCACCTACGAGCAGTACTTC. It is translated as CASSLGQGTYEQYF.

The J gene is TRBJ2-3, the V gene TRBV5-1, with D maybe TRBD1 (5 bases). Germline values: CDR1 SGHRS, CDR2 YFSETQ. CDR3 length: 16 residues. The V end lost 1 base, the J end lost 1 base, and 13 bases lay between the germline ends. Here the CDR3 DNA reads TGCGCCAGCAGCTTGTCGCTGGGGCGCGGCACAGATACGCAGTATTTT. Its protein product is CASSLSLGRGTDTQYF.

CDR3 region: CASSRDRLVFSDYGYTF. CDR3 DNA sequence: TGTGCCAGCAGCAGAGACAGATTGGTTTTCTCAGACTATGGCTACACCTTC. This chain links TRBV9 with TRBJ1-2, with D tentatively TRBD1 (5 bases). V lost 4 bases, J lost 3 bases, and 22 bases lay in between. Germline assignment: CDR1 SGDLS and CDR2 YYNGEE. The CDR3 totals 17 residues.

Only one count was recorded for this clone. CDR3 coding DNA: TGTGCCAGCAGCTTGGGTCCTAGCGGGAGGCATTCCTACGAGCAGTACTTC. Its translation is CASSLGPSGRHSYEQYF. The chain recombines TRBV5-6 with TRBJ2-7; 11 bases map to TRBD2. The CDR3 runs 17 residues. Per the germline V gene, CDR1 is SGHDT and CDR2 is YYEEEE. J lost 1 base, V lost 0 bases, and 6 bases had no gene match.

This clone appeared a single time. This CDR3 is CASSSGQGWTGELFF. DNA of the CDR3: TGCGCCAGCAGCTCCGGACAGGGATGGACCGGGGAGCTGTTTTTT. The chain carries TRBV5-1 and TRBJ2-2; 8 bases map to TRBD1. The germline CDR1 and CDR2 sequences are SGHRS and YFSETQ. The V gene end was trimmed by 3 bases and the J gene end by 5 bases; junction bases not matched to a gene: 6. This CDR3 has 15 amino acids.

J is TRBJ1-6 and V is TRBV5-4, with D uncertain. This CDR3 has 12 residues. The germline V gene has CDR1 SGHNT and CDR2 YYREEE (reference sequence). The ends were cut back, 6 bases at V and 6 bases at J, with 7 bases in the middle. The CDR3 region has the DNA TGTGCCAGCACCAGTTTTAATTCACCCCTCCACTTT. Translation: CASTSFNSPLHF.

The genes are TRBV13 and TRBJ2-7, with TRBD2 identical over 9 bases. This CDR3 is built from 15 residues. Germline values: CDR1 PRHDT, CDR2 FYEKMQ (reference sequence). The J segment lost 6 bases and the V segment lost 5 bases, leaving 11 bases of the junction unmatched. Here the CDR3 reads CASSRSGSSVGEQYF. As DNA, the CDR3 is TGTGCCAGCAGCCGTAGCGGGAGTAGTGTTGGCGAGCAGTACTTC.